The 27 T cell receptor beta chains in this list originate from one sample, sequenced in a study of shared clonotypes between healthy human individuals. Generated by immunoSEQ multiplex PCR, the TCRdb table keeps only in-frame clones and is missing some. The data contain roughly 2 million clones, about 94% of them singletons. The sample taken for sequencing was naive CD4+ T cells sorted from blood. The subset denotes: CD45RA+ positively selected. All receptors derive from a man younger than 35 in good health.

CDR3 coding DNA: TGTGCCAGCAGCCAGACCAAGAATGAGCAGTTCTTC. It specifies CASSQTKNEQFF. This rearrangement joins TRBV11-3 to TRBJ2-1; D gene ambiguous. V lost 5 bases, J lost 7 bases, and 9 bases lay in between. Per germline, CDR1 SGHNT and CDR2 YENEEA. CDR3 length: 12 amino acids.

The rearrangement joins TRBV7-9 to TRBJ2-1, with 7 bases aligning to TRBD1. The CDR3 runs to 16 residues. V lost 4 bases to trimming and J lost 4 bases; unmatched junction nucleotides: 10. Germline lookup yields CDR1 SEHNR and CDR2 FQNEAQ (reference sequence). CDR3 nucleotide sequence: TGTGCCAGCAGCTCAGAGGGGATCAGGGGGTACAATGAGCAGTTCTTC. It is translated as CASSSEGIRGYNEQFF.

The chain joins TRBV4-1 to TRBJ2-7; 7 nucleotides line up with TRBD1. V lost 4 bases and J lost 2; bases outside the gene matches: 8. CDR1 is MGHRA and CDR2 is YSYEKL in the germline V gene. The CDR3 runs 15 residues. This chain's CDR3 is CASSRGQTITYEQYF. The CDR3 nucleotides are TGCGCCAGCAGCCGGGGACAGACGATAACCTACGAGCAGTACTTC.

This chain uses TRBV7-2 with TRBJ2-1, with 12 nucleotides matching TRBD2. The CDR3 has 16 residues. The germline gives CDR1 SGHTA, CDR2 FQGNSA. V dropped 1 base and J dropped 7; count of bases not matched to a gene: 5. This CDR3 reads CASSLVRLAGENEQFF. CDR3 nucleotide sequence: TGTGCCAGCAGCTTAGTACGACTAGCGGGAGAAAATGAGCAGTTCTTC.

The chain uses TRBV6-6 and TRBJ1-4; 10 nucleotides align to TRBD1. Unmatched junction bases numbered 10, after V lost 5 bases and J lost 7 bases. In germline, CDR1 is MNHNY, CDR2 SVGAGI (reference sequence). This CDR3 has 16 residues. The CDR3 reads CASSARDRGRFEKLFF. The CDR3 DNA is TGTGCCAGCAGTGCGAGAGACAGGGGGCGATTTGAAAAACTGTTTTTT.

The gene calls are TRBV7-3 and TRBJ2-3; D unclear. CDR1 is SGHTA, CDR2 FQGTGA, per germline. The V and J ends lost 2 bases and 8 bases respectively, with 8 bases between them. This CDR3 region has 12 residues. CDR3 in amino acids: CASSLEGGTQYF. The DNA of the CDR3 is TGTGCCAGCAGCTTAGAAGGTGGTACGCAGTATTTT.

This chain links TRBV2 with TRBJ2-1, with 10 positions matching TRBD2. This CDR3 spans 15 amino acids. Trimming cost V 10 bases and J 3 bases; bases outside gene matches: 9. CDR1 is SNHLY, CDR2 FYNNEI, per germline. The CDR3 coding sequence is TGTGCCACCATGAATGGACTAGCGGACTACAATGAGCAGTTCTTC. Translating gives CATMNGLADYNEQFF.

The gene calls are TRBV10-3 and TRBJ2-5, with D possibly TRBD1 on 6 matching bases. The CDR3 consists of 13 residues. Germline V gene sequence: CDR1 ENHRY, CDR2 SYGVKD. Trimming left V 11 bases short and J 2 bases short, with 15 bases between. The CDR3 DNA reads TGTGCCGCCACAGGGATTAGACAAGAGACCCAGTACTTC. Translation: CAATGIRQETQYF.

This chain links TRBV6-5 with TRBJ2-7; D may match TRBD1 or TRBD2 (6 bases each). Germline CDR1 MNHEY, CDR2 SVGAGI. The CDR3 is 12 amino acids. V was pared by 8 bases and J by 0 bases, with 8 bases between. CDR3 residues: CASGGHSYEQYF. CDR3 nucleotide sequence: TGTGCCAGCGGGGGGCACTCCTACGAGCAGTACTTC.

This sequence joins TRBV11-2 and TRBJ2-7; perhaps TRBD1 as D (6 bases). This CDR3 comprises 13 residues. The germline V gene has CDR1 SGHAT and CDR2 FQNNGV. V was cut by 4 bases and J by 7 bases, with 14 bases left in between. CDR3 sequence (DNA): TGTGCCAGCAGCTCGAGCGTGCAGGGGGAGCAGTACTTC. It specifies CASSSSVQGEQYF.

The chain employs TRBV30 and TRBJ2-5, with D unresolved. In germline, CDR1 is GTSNPN, CDR2 SVGIG (reference sequence). The CDR3 has 15 residues. Trimming stripped 0 bases from V and 1 base from J, with 12 bases between. CDR3 in amino acids: CAWSVRVGPQETQYF. The DNA of the CDR3 is TGTGCCTGGAGTGTACGGGTGGGTCCCCAAGAGACCCAGTACTTC.

This clone has only one observation. This chain uses TRBV27 with TRBJ1-2; the match to TRBD1 covers 10 bases. The germline V gene has CDR1 MNHEY and CDR2 SMNVEV (reference sequence). This CDR3 is built from 15 residues. V lost 6 bases and J lost 8; bases outside the gene matches: 12. DNA for the CDR3: TGTGCCAGCAGAGTGCCGGGACAGGGGATGGGAGGCTACACCTTC. This codes for CASRVPGQGMGGYTF.

The chain carries TRBV5-1 and TRBJ2-1; 9 bases match TRBD2. Germline CDR1 SGHRS, CDR2 YFSETQ. The length of the CDR3 is 14 residues. Unmatched junction bases numbered 4, after V lost 1 base and J lost 8 bases. The CDR3 is CASSLQRGVDEQFF. CDR3 sequence (DNA): TGCGCCAGCAGCTTGCAGCGGGGGGTAGATGAGCAGTTCTTC.

V usage is TRBV6-5 and J usage is TRBJ1-1; D not certain. This CDR3 is built from 14 residues. Germline values: CDR1 MNHEY, CDR2 SVGAGI. V was clipped by 9 bases and J by 1 base, with 15 bases between them. The CDR3 sequence is CASYPPGKNTEAFF. The CDR3, as DNA: TGTGCCAGTTACCCCCCGGGGAAGAACACTGAAGCTTTCTTT.

The genes are TRBV9 and TRBJ2-6; no clear D gene. Deletions cut 3 bases from V and 11 bases from J, with 12 bases between. Germline loops: CDR1 SGDLS, CDR2 YYNGEE. The CDR3 contains 13 residues. The CDR3 nucleotides are TGTGCCAGCAGCGGAGCCAACGAGGACGTCCTGACTTTC. Its protein product is CASSGANEDVLTF.

This clone has a single count. V is TRBV5-1 and J is TRBJ2-7; unclear D gene. CDR1 and CDR2 from the germline V gene are SGHRS and YFSETQ. The CDR3 has 15 amino acids. The V gene lost 0 bases and the J gene lost 0 bases, with 10 bases spanning the gap. CDR3 in amino acids: CASSLGGQSSYEQYF. The CDR3 DNA is TGCGCCAGCAGCTTGGGGGGTCAGAGCTCCTACGAGCAGTACTTC.

V and J are TRBV5-3 and TRBJ2-7; possibly TRBD2 for D (6 bases). TRBV5-3 is annotated as an ORF whose role is uncertain. The CDR3 is 13 amino acids. The V end lost 6 bases, the J end lost 0 bases, and 10 bases lay between the germline ends. CDR3 amino acids: CARTTGLSYEQYF. The CDR3 DNA follows: TGTGCCAGAACCACGGGACTCTCCTACGAGCAGTACTTC.

The V call is TRBV6-6, the J call TRBJ2-1; 11 positions match TRBD2. Losses at the gene ends were 6 bases for V and 7 bases for J; bases not matched to a gene: 8. Germline V gene lookup returns CDR1 MNHNY and CDR2 SVGAGI (reference sequence). This CDR3 is 15 amino acids long. CDR3 in amino acids: CASRLAGGPGNEQFF. CDR3 coding DNA: TGTGCCAGCAGGTTAGCGGGAGGGCCGGGAAATGAGCAGTTCTTC.

The chain combines TRBV20-1 with TRBJ2-3; 8 bases map to TRBD1. Germline CDR1 DFQATT, CDR2 SNEGSKA (reference sequence). V gave up 6 bases and J gave up 7 bases; unmatched junction bases: 3. CDR3 length: 11 residues. CDR3 nucleotides: TGCAGTGCCAGGGGGCAGAATACGCAGTATTTT. Translating it yields CSARGQNTQYF.

The V call is TRBV6-1, the J call TRBJ1-5, with D unclear. Germline V gene sequence: CDR1 MNHNS, CDR2 SASEGT. The CDR3 has 14 residues. Trimming pared 7 bases from V and 5 bases from J, leaving 15 bases between. For the CDR3, the DNA is TGTGCCAGCACCTACATCGGCAGAGATCAGCCCCAGCATTTT. Translated, it gives CASTYIGRDQPQHF.

This clone appeared once. The rearrangement joins TRBV10-3 to TRBJ1-4; D not resolved. Trimming pared 0 bases from V and 3 bases from J, leaving 5 bases between. The CDR3 consists of 14 residues. Germline V lookup: CDR1 ENHRY, CDR2 SYGVKD. The CDR3 bases are TGTGCCATCAGTGAGTCGGGAGCTAATGAAAAACTGTTTTTT. Translation: CAISESGANEKLFF.

V gene TRBV19 combines with J gene TRBJ1-4; 9 bases are shared with TRBD1. Germline V gene data show CDR1 as LNHDA and CDR2 as SQIVND (reference sequence). The CDR3 has 14 residues. Trimming took 6 bases from V and 4 from J; bases not matched to a gene: 3. The DNA for the CDR3 is TGTGCCAGTAGGGGGGACAGGGATAATGAAAAACTGTTTTTT. This translates into CASRGDRDNEKLFF.

As concerns this clone: The same CDR3 can be traced to other DNA sequences in this sample. V gene TRBV11-3 combines with J gene TRBJ1-1; D is uncertain. Trimming stripped 3 bases from V and 1 base from J, with 6 bases between. This CDR3 spans 13 amino acids. Looked up from germline, CDR1 is SGHNT and CDR2 is YENEEA. CDR3 sequence reads: CASSFGENTEAFF. The CDR3 nucleotides read TGTGCCAGCAGCTTCGGGGAGAACACTGAAGCTTTCTTT.

V and J are TRBV2 and TRBJ1-2; 9 positions agree with TRBD1. CDR3 size: 15 residues. Trimming removed 6 bases from V and 7 bases from J; junction bases left unmatched: 12. Germline CDR1 and CDR2: SNHLY and FYNNEI. The CDR3 DNA reads TGTGCCAGCAGAAAGACAGGGGGTCCTCCTACTGGCTACACCTTC. Amino acid sequence: CASRKTGGPPTGYTF.

V is TRBV2 and J is TRBJ2-7, with D perhaps TRBD1 (6 bases). Germline CDR1 and CDR2: SNHLY and FYNNEI. Trimming shortened V by 5 bases and J by 0 bases, and 11 bases separated the two germline ends. The CDR3 sequence is 14 residues long. The chain's CDR3 is CASSTGPLSYEQYF. The CDR3 DNA sequence: TGTGCCAGCAGTACAGGGCCCCTCTCCTACGAGCAGTACTTC.

The rearrangement uses TRBV12-5 and TRBJ2-4; D gene uncertain. This CDR3 has 14 residues. With 1 base removed from V and 7 bases from J, the gap between germline ends came to 11 bases. The germline CDR1 and CDR2 sequences are LGHNT and FRNRAP. CDR3 region: CASGLDLGINIQYF. CDR3 DNA: TGTGCTAGTGGTTTGGATTTAGGGATCAACATTCAGTACTTC.

The chain couples TRBV6-5 to TRBJ2-7, with 9 positions matching TRBD1. Germline V gene data show CDR1 as MNHEY and CDR2 as SVGAGI. V lost 5 bases to trimming and J lost 2 bases; unmatched junction nucleotides: 7. The CDR3 has 15 amino acids. CDR3 DNA sequence: TGTGCCAGCAGTCGCGGGACAGGGATAACCTACGAGCAGTACTTC. Encoded protein: CASSRGTGITYEQYF.